Listed here are 20 T cell receptor beta chains from one sample, sequenced in a study of a mutant IDH1 vaccine in newly diagnosed glioma. Which antigens these TCRs recognize remains unknown. TCRdb's table, derived via immunoSEQ multiplex PCR, lists solely in-frame clones and lacks some. Of roughly 86,000 clones in the sample, 80% to 90% were seen once. The time point denotes: week 47, end of study. Vaccine doses each comprised 300 ug of mutant IDH1 20-mer peptide, with topical imiquimod. Sequencing used PBMCs, obtained from a glioma patient whose treatment included an IDH1 peptide vaccine. These TCRs come from a man aged 35 to 55 with glioma.

This clone turned up a few times. The V call is TRBV6-5, the J call TRBJ2-7, with D perhaps TRBD1 (6 bases). This CDR3 contains 14 residues. The V and J ends lost 5 bases and 0 bases respectively, with 11 bases between them. Germline V gene sequence: CDR1 MNHEY, CDR2 SVGAGI. CDR3 DNA: TGTGCCAGCAGTCAGGACAGTCTCTCCTACGAGCAGTACTTC. It is translated as CASSQDSLSYEQYF.

The V gene is TRBV7-2, the J gene TRBJ1-1; unclear D gene. Trimming removed 5 bases at V and 10 bases at J, with 14 bases between. CDR1 and CDR2 from the germline V gene are SGHTA and FQGNSA. The CDR3 sequence is 12 residues long. CDR3 region: CASSAYGPPAFF. The CDR3 nucleotides read TGTGCCAGCAGCGCCTATGGACCCCCAGCTTTCTTT.

This chain joins TRBV5-5 and TRBJ2-4; the D is unclear. The CDR3 length is 14 residues. V lost 0 bases and J 0 bases, leaving 4 bases between the germline ends. Germline values: CDR1 SGHKS, CDR2 YYEKEE (reference sequence). Here the CDR3 reads CASSLALAKNIQYF. The CDR3 nucleotides are TGTGCCAGCAGCTTGGCTTTAGCCAAAAACATTCAGTACTTC.

V usage is TRBV7-9 and J usage is TRBJ2-3; 11 nucleotides agree with TRBD1. The germline V gene encodes CDR1 SEHNR and CDR2 FQNEAQ (reference sequence). This CDR3 comprises 16 residues. The V gene end was trimmed by 6 bases and the J gene end by 2 bases; junction bases not matched to a gene: 7. CDR3 coding DNA: TGTGCCAGCAGTCCCGGGACAGGGGGTTACACAGATACGCAGTATTTT. This gives the protein CASSPGTGGYTDTQYF.

The rearrangement uses TRBV27 and TRBJ1-3, with 8 positions matching TRBD1. Germline CDR1 is MNHEY and CDR2 is SMNVEV (reference sequence). V trimming: 3 bases; J trimming: 4 bases; junction bases outside the gene matches: 11. The CDR3 length is 17 residues. CDR3 DNA sequence: TGTGCCAGCAGTTTCCTCCCCTGGGACAGGAAAGGAAACACCATATATTTT. It translates to CASSFLPWDRKGNTIYF.

The chain joins TRBV25-1 to TRBJ1-2, with TRBD1 matching 8 bases. The CDR3 extends over 13 amino acids. V lost 7 bases, J lost 8 bases, and 9 bases stayed unmatched. Germline CDR1 and CDR2: MGHDK and SYGVNS. Here the CDR3 DNA reads TGTGCCAGCAAGGACAGGGTGGTTGAAGGCTACACCTTC. This translates into CASKDRVVEGYTF.

The genes are TRBV18 and TRBJ1-2; D is ambiguous. Germline V gene data show CDR1 as KGHSH and CDR2 as LQKENI. Trimming cost V 1 base and J 5 bases, with 11 bases left between them. CDR3 size: 14 residues. The CDR3 reads CASSPQTGLYGYTF. DNA of the CDR3: TGTGCCAGCTCACCACAGACGGGCCTTTATGGCTACACCTTC.

The chain carries TRBV5-4 and TRBJ2-7; D is ambiguous. Germline CDR1 SGHNT, CDR2 YYREEE (reference sequence). The CDR3 runs 11 residues. V shed 0 bases and J shed 10 bases, with 8 bases lying between them. The CDR3 DNA is TGTGCCAGCAGCTTGGCCTCAGTCCAGTACTTC. It translates to CASSLASVQYF. The variable domain in full, with the rest retrieved from reference TRBV5-4 and TRBJ2-7, is ETGVTQSPTHLIKTRGQQVTLRCSSQSGHNTVSWYQQALGQGPQFIFQYYREEENGRGNFPPRFSGLQFPNYSSELNVNALELDDSALYLCASSLASVQYFGPGTRLTVT.

V and J are TRBV29-1 and TRBJ2-3; TRBD1 matches at 7 bases. Germline trimming cut 4 bases from V and 3 bases from J; bases unmatched to any gene: 10. The CDR3 loop spans 15 amino acids. Germline V gene data show CDR1 as SQVTM and CDR2 as ANQGSEA. Here the CDR3 DNA reads TGCAGCGTTGTTATGGGTCAGGGGGTTACAGATACGCAGTATTTT. Translated: CSVVMGQGVTDTQYF.

The CDR3 DNA sequence: TGTGCCAGCAGCTTGGACAGGGGGCGGGATAATCGGGAGCAGTACTTC. The encoded protein is CASSLDRGRDNREQYF. This sequence joins TRBV7-9 and TRBJ2-7; TRBD1 aligns across 11 bases. Trimming cost V 3 bases and J 7 bases; bases outside gene matches: 11. This CDR3 is 16 amino acids long. Germline CDR1 is SEHNR and CDR2 is FQNEAQ (reference sequence).

A few counts support this clone. V usage is TRBV4-1 and J usage is TRBJ2-3; a possible D gene is TRBD1 (5 bases). The CDR3 runs to 17 residues. The V end was cut by 1 base, the J end by 5 bases, with 19 bases between. The germline gives CDR1 MGHRA, CDR2 YSYEKL. In DNA form, the CDR3 reads TGCGCCAGCAGCCAAGCCTTCCGACAGTCGCATGGAGATACGCAGTATTTT. Protein sequence: CASSQAFRQSHGDTQYF.

The gene calls are TRBV7-9 and TRBJ1-4; a possible D gene is TRBD1 (6 bases). The V gene's germline CDR1 is SEHNR and CDR2 FQNEAQ (reference sequence). Trimming took 1 base from V and 5 from J, leaving 11 bases between them. CDR3 length: 15 residues. The CDR3 spells CASSLGGQGNEKLFF. DNA of the CDR3: TGTGCCAGCAGCTTAGGGGGGCAGGGCAATGAAAAACTGTTTTTT.

The chain carries TRBV6-5 and TRBJ2-5; TRBD1 agrees at 10 bases. The closer fit of TRBJ2-7 to the DNA end suggests the J call may be wrong. The CDR3 is made up of 15 amino acids. CDR1 is MNHEY and CDR2 is SVGAGI in the germline V gene. For the CDR3, the DNA is TGTGCCAGCAGTTACGGGACAGGGGACTCCTACGAGCAGTACTTC. This sequence encodes CASSYGTGDSYEQYF.

This chain links TRBV5-4 with TRBJ2-5; no reliable D call. The J call may be faulty, since TRBJ2-7 better matches the DNA end. CDR1 and CDR2 (germline): SGHNT, YYREEE (reference sequence). This CDR3 has 13 amino acids. The CDR3 DNA reads TGTGCCAGCAGCACGGACGGCTTCTACGAGCAGTACTTC. Translated: CASSTDGFYEQYF.

The rearrangement uses TRBV5-1 and TRBJ1-5; TRBD1 matches 7 bases. CDR1 and CDR2 from the germline V gene are SGHRS and YFSETQ. Trimming cost V 4 bases and J 6 bases; bases outside gene matches: 10. The CDR3 has 15 residues. The chain's CDR3 is CASSAGGGAGQPQHF. The CDR3 bases are TGCGCCAGCAGCGCGGGAGGGGGCGCAGGTCAGCCCCAGCATTTT. The full variable domain, its missing parts supplied by reference TRBV5-1 and TRBJ1-5, is KAGVTQTPRYLIKTRGQQVTLSCSPISGHRSVSWYQQTPGQGLQFLFEYFSETQRNKGNFPGRFSGRQFSNSRSEMNVSTLELGDSALYLCASSAGGGAGQPQHFGDGTRLSIL.

V and J are TRBV6-1 and TRBJ2-5; 7 bases map to TRBD2. The V gene end was trimmed by 2 bases and the J gene end by 5 bases; junction bases not matched to a gene: 5. The CDR3 is 14 amino acids. CDR1 and CDR2 from the germline V gene are MNHNS and SASEGT. CDR3 nucleotide sequence: TGTGCCAGCAGTGAATCGCTAGCGGCGGAGACCCAGTACTTC. The encoded protein is CASSESLAAETQYF.

This clone was recorded once. J is TRBJ2-3 and V is TRBV4-3; D remains unclear. Germline values: CDR1 LGHNA, CDR2 YSLEER. There are 14 residues in the CDR3. Trimming removed 4 bases at V and 0 bases at J, with 8 bases between. This chain's CDR3 is CASSLGLSTDTQYF. The CDR3 nucleotides read TGCGCCAGCAGCCTTGGTCTTAGCACAGATACGCAGTATTTT.

The J gene is TRBJ2-7, the V gene TRBV19; the match to TRBD2 covers 7 bases. The V gene end was trimmed by 5 bases and the J gene end by 3 bases; junction bases not matched to a gene: 7. Germline lookup yields CDR1 LNHDA and CDR2 SQIVND (reference sequence). CDR3 size: 14 residues. The CDR3: CASSVRASGYEQYF. The CDR3 DNA reads as TGTGCCAGTAGTGTAAGGGCTAGCGGCTACGAGCAGTACTTC.

The CDR3 loop reads CASGLFGSSSSYNEQFF. For the CDR3, the DNA is TGTGCTAGTGGTTTGTTCGGGAGTAGTTCGAGTTACAATGAGCAGTTCTTC. The chain joins TRBV12-5 to TRBJ2-1, with D possibly TRBD2 on 6 matching bases. Germline CDR1 reads LGHNT; CDR2 reads FRNRAP. V was clipped by 2 bases and J by 4 bases, with 18 bases between them. The CDR3 runs 17 residues. Supplemented by reference TRBV12-5 and TRBJ2-1, the full variable domain reads DARVTQTPRHKVTEMGQEVTMRCQPILGHNTVFWYRQTMMQGLELLAYFRNRAPLDDSGMPKDRFSAEMPDATLATLKIQPSEPRDSAVYFCASGLFGSSSSYNEQFFGPGTRLTVL.

CDR3 bases: TGTGCCAGCAGCGTAGCTACGGGGGAGACCCAGTACTTC. This sequence encodes CASSVATGETQYF. The chain has TRBV9 and TRBJ2-5, with a weak D call TRBD2 (5 bases). This CDR3 has 13 amino acids. CDR1 is SGDLS, CDR2 YYNGEE, per germline. V was clipped by 0 bases and J by 5 bases, with 8 bases between them.